Shown below are 30 T cell receptor beta chains from a single sample sequenced in a study of vaccination and CD4 T cells after COVID-19. These receptors are not linked to any known antigen. The assay that was used to sequence DNA from cultured CD4+ T cells was the Oncomine TCR Beta short-read assay. Each CDR3 protein gets one entry after TCRdb re-called the PCR reads with MiXCR. Here the sample spans roughly 20,000 distinct CDR3 sequences, approximately 40% being singletons. Treatment reported: approximately 11-day PBMC culture with coronavirus spike peptide pools or control peptides (ViraFEST assay). The sequences come from CD4+ T cells from blood, cultured in vitro, collected after SARS-CoV-2 vaccination. These receptors were collected from a human donor who had recovered from COVID-19.

The V call is TRBV27, the J call TRBJ2-3; 14 nucleotides align to TRBD2. The CDR3 covers 16 residues. J gave up 4 bases and V 10 bases, and 10 bases lay outside the gene matches. The germline CDR1 and CDR2 sequences are MNHEY and SMNVEV (reference sequence). The DNA for the CDR3 is TGTGCCACTCGGGGACTAGCGGGAGTTCCGGCAGATACGCAGTATTTT. It encodes CATRGLAGVPADTQYF.

The gene calls are TRBV7-2 and TRBJ2-5, with D tentatively TRBD2 (6 bases). V was pared by 2 bases and J by 2 bases, with 9 bases between. There are 14 residues in the CDR3. The germline CDR1 and CDR2 sequences are SGHTA and FQGNSA. The CDR3 DNA is TGTGCCAGCAGCTTATGGGACTGGCAAGAGACCCAGTACTTC. It encodes CASSLWDWQETQYF.

J is TRBJ1-1 and V is TRBV7-9; D is undetermined. Trimming left V 0 bases short and J 6 bases short, with 11 bases between. This CDR3 spans 14 amino acids. The germline gives CDR1 SEHNR, CDR2 FQNEAQ (reference sequence). CDR3 sequence reads: CASSLASEAAEAFF. The CDR3 coding sequence is TGTGCCAGCAGCTTAGCGTCCGAGGCAGCTGAAGCTTTCTTT.

The chain is built from TRBV6-1 and TRBJ1-5, with a possible D match to TRBD1 (5 bases). Germline V CDR1 and CDR2: MNHNS, SASEGT. CDR3 length: 14 residues. V shed 7 bases and J shed 1 base, with 11 bases lying between them. CDR3 DNA: TGTGCCAGCACGGGGGGGTTCAGCAATCAGCCCCAGCATTTT. Translated: CASTGGFSNQPQHF.

The CDR3 spells CASRPQGSSYNSPLHF. The CDR3 DNA follows: TGTGCCAGCAGACCTCAGGGGTCGTCCTATAATTCACCCCTCCACTTT. V usage is TRBV7-2 and J usage is TRBJ1-6; a possible D gene is TRBD1 (6 bases). The length of the CDR3 is 16 residues. The germline V gene has CDR1 SGHTA and CDR2 FQGNSA. Trimming left V 6 bases short and J 1 base short, with 13 bases between.

V and J are TRBV28 and TRBJ1-5; the D is unclear. The CDR3 totals 13 residues. Trimming shortened V by 6 bases and J by 7 bases, and 13 bases separated the two germline ends. Germline CDR1 reads MDHEN; CDR2 reads SYDVKM. CDR3 DNA: TGTGCCAGCAGGCCGGGCCGAAGGCAGCCCCAGCATTTT. The encoded protein is CASRPGRRQPQHF.

This clonotype has just one count. This chain uses TRBV7-9 with TRBJ1-1, with D hard to call. This CDR3 region has 13 residues. The V and J ends lost 4 bases and 7 bases respectively, with 13 bases between them. Germline lookup yields CDR1 SEHNR and CDR2 FQNEAQ (reference sequence). In nucleotides, the CDR3 is TGTGCCAGCAGCTCATCCACCAGACGTGAAGCTTTCTTT. It translates to CASSSSTRREAFF.

This clonotype was recorded a few times. CDR3 residues: CASSPDRGPTEAFF. The CDR3 region has the DNA TGTGCCAGCAGTCCCGACAGGGGGCCAACTGAAGCTTTCTTT. The rearrangement uses TRBV6-1 and TRBJ1-1; 10 bases are shared with TRBD1. V lost 5 bases and J lost 5; bases outside the gene matches: 5. Per germline, CDR1 MNHNS and CDR2 SASEGT. The CDR3 sequence is 14 residues long.

This clonotype was counted once. This chain connects TRBV7-2 to TRBJ2-3; 7 bases fit TRBD2. Germline values: CDR1 SGHTA, CDR2 FQGNSA. The CDR3 consists of 15 residues. V gave up 5 bases and J gave up 4 bases; unmatched junction bases: 9. The CDR3 region is CASSPSAGDADTQYF. The CDR3 bases are TGTGCCAGCAGCCCTTCGGCGGGAGATGCAGATACGCAGTATTTT.

This clonotype was picked up a small number of times. The chain recombines TRBV7-2 with TRBJ2-3, with TRBD1 as a possible D gene (5 bases). CDR1 and CDR2 from the germline V gene are SGHTA and FQGNSA. This CDR3 has 12 amino acids. Trimming shortened V by 5 bases and J by 5 bases, and 8 bases separated the two germline ends. CDR3: CASSNQGDTQYF. The CDR3 coding sequence is TGTGCCAGCAGCAATCAGGGAGATACGCAGTATTTT. Drawing the rest from reference TRBV7-2 and TRBJ2-3, the complete variable domain is GAGVSQSPSNKVTEKGKDVELRCDPISGHTALYWYRQSLGQGLEFLIYFQGNSAPDKSGLPSDRFSAERTGGSVSTLTIQRTQQEDSAVYLCASSNQGDTQYFGPGTRLTVL.

The chain combines TRBV6-2 or TRBV6-3 with TRBJ1-5; the D is unclear. Deletions cut 6 bases from V and 2 bases from J, with 14 bases between. CDR3 length: 15 amino acids. Germline CDR1 is MNHEY and CDR2 is SVGEGT. Here the CDR3 DNA reads TGTGCCAGCAGGGAAAAGGGCCGGGGCAATCAGCCCCAGCATTTT. Amino acids: CASREKGRGNQPQHF.

CDR3 sequence: CSAGTGTLDIDTQYF. The CDR3 nucleotides are TGCAGTGCTGGGACCGGGACTCTAGATATAGATACGCAGTATTTT. V and J are TRBV20-1 and TRBJ2-3; tentative D call: TRBD2 (6 bases). This CDR3 contains 15 residues. The ends were cut back, 5 bases at V and 5 bases at J, with 20 bases in the middle. Germline values: CDR1 DFQATT, CDR2 SNEGSKA (reference sequence).

This clonotype has just a few counts. The V and J genes are TRBV15 and TRBJ1-5; no clear D gene. CDR1 LNHNV and CDR2 YYDKDF come from the germline V gene (reference sequence). V was cut by 0 bases and J by 4 bases, with 10 bases left in between. The CDR3 has 15 residues. Here the CDR3 reads CATSRETGRNQPQHF. CDR3 nucleotides: TGTGCCACCAGCAGAGAAACGGGGAGGAATCAGCCCCAGCATTTT.

The chain combines TRBV28 with TRBJ1-2; possible D gene TRBD1, 6 bases. This CDR3 contains 12 residues. The V gene lost 6 bases and the J gene lost 8 bases, with 13 bases spanning the gap. Germline-derived CDR1 and CDR2 are MDHEN and SYDVKM. The CDR3 nucleotides are TGTGCCAGCAGGTCCTCAGGGGTGGGCTACACCTTC. Amino acids: CASRSSGVGYTF.

The chain joins TRBV7-8 to TRBJ2-1; D tentatively reads TRBD1 or TRBD2 (8 bases each). The V end was cut by 6 bases, the J end by 0 bases, with 18 bases between. The germline V gene encodes CDR1 SGHVS and CDR2 FQNEAQ. This CDR3 has 17 residues. Here the CDR3 reads CASSSRGRGDSYNEQFF. The CDR3 coding sequence is TGTGCCAGCAGTTCCAGGGGGCGGGGGGACTCCTACAATGAGCAGTTCTTC.

The chain recombines TRBV28 with TRBJ2-7; D is unresolved. Trimming removed 2 bases from V and 7 bases from J, with 9 bases in between. The CDR3 length is 12 residues. CDR1 is MDHEN and CDR2 is SYDVKM in the germline V gene. This CDR3 is CASSLKSGEQYF. The CDR3 region has the DNA TGTGCCAGCAGTTTAAAGAGTGGGGAGCAGTACTTC.

V is TRBV5-4 and J is TRBJ2-3; 8 bases agree with TRBD1. The CDR3 covers 14 residues. CDR1 and CDR2 from the germline V gene are SGHNT and YYREEE (reference sequence). Trimming removed 4 bases from V and 3 bases from J; junction bases left unmatched: 4. The CDR3 loop reads CASSHGQGTDTQYF. The CDR3 nucleotides read TGTGCCAGCAGCCATGGACAGGGTACAGATACGCAGTATTTT. Based on the CDR3 plus reference TRBV5-4 and TRBJ2-3, the full variable domain is ETGVTQSPTHLIKTRGQQVTLRCSSQSGHNTVSWYQQALGQGPQFIFQYYREEENGRGNFPPRFSGLQFPNYSSELNVNALELDDSALYLCASSHGQGTDTQYFGPGTRLTVL.

This clonotype has more than one count but fewer than ten. The V call is TRBV7-9, the J call TRBJ2-2, with a tentative D call TRBD2 (5 bases). V dropped 8 bases and J dropped 6 bases, with 16 bases sitting between them. Germline V gene sequence: CDR1 SEHNR, CDR2 FQNEAQ (reference sequence). The CDR3 loop spans 14 amino acids. CDR3 in amino acids: CASAPRSVSGELFF. DNA of the CDR3: TGTGCCAGCGCCCCTCGTAGCGTCTCCGGGGAGCTGTTTTTT. Full variable domain (missing parts from reference TRBV7-9 and TRBJ2-2): DTGVSQNPRHKITKRGQNVTFRCDPISEHNRLYWYRQTLGQGPEFLTYFQNEAQLEKSRLLSDRFSAERPKGSFSTLEIQRTEQGDSAMYLCASAPRSVSGELFFGEGSRLTVL.

The chain carries TRBV2 and TRBJ1-5; 8 bases are a match to TRBD1. CDR1 and CDR2 from the germline V gene are SNHLY and FYNNEI. The CDR3 extends over 16 amino acids. V was clipped by 6 bases and J by 1 base; unmatched bases: 8. The CDR3 region is CASSAQGARSNQPQHF. CDR3 coding DNA: TGTGCCAGCAGCGCTCAGGGGGCGAGAAGCAATCAGCCCCAGCATTTT.

The table lists this clonotype with a few counts. The chain uses TRBV6-1 and TRBJ1-2, with D perhaps matching TRBD1 (5 bases). The germline V gene encodes CDR1 MNHNS and CDR2 SASEGT. V was pared by 7 bases and J by 2 bases, with 14 bases between. The CDR3 is 14 amino acids. CDR3 sequence: CASTRLGGNYGYTF. The CDR3 coding sequence is TGTGCCAGCACCCGGTTGGGGGGGAACTATGGCTACACCTTC.

The V call is TRBV7-9, the J call TRBJ2-1; 7 bases map to TRBD2. Per the germline V gene, CDR1 is SEHNR and CDR2 is FQNEAQ (reference sequence). Trimming removed 5 bases from V and 6 bases from J; junction bases left unmatched: 10. This CDR3 is 15 amino acids long. CDR3 protein: CASSARLAQGNEQFF. CDR3 nucleotide sequence: TGTGCCAGCAGCGCTCGACTAGCTCAGGGCAATGAGCAGTTCTTC.

The rearrangement uses TRBV20-1 and TRBJ2-1, with 10 bases lining up with TRBD2. After removal of 0 bases from V and 6 bases from J, the junction contained 5 bases not matched to a gene. This CDR3 comprises 15 residues. Germline CDR1 DFQATT, CDR2 SNEGSKA (reference sequence). Here the CDR3 reads CSARDPSGGPNEQFF. The CDR3 DNA sequence: TGCAGTGCTAGAGACCCTAGCGGGGGCCCCAATGAGCAGTTCTTC.

The rearrangement links TRBV18 to TRBJ1-5; D perhaps matches TRBD1 (6 bases). CDR1 and CDR2 (germline): KGHSH, LQKENI. The CDR3 covers 13 residues. Trimming stripped 6 bases from V and 5 bases from J, with 11 bases between. This chain's CDR3 is CASSPHRDQPQHF. CDR3 nucleotide sequence: TGTGCCAGCTCGCCGCACAGGGATCAGCCCCAGCATTTT.

This clonotype was found a few times. The chain recombines TRBV28 with TRBJ2-5; 14 bases map to TRBD2. Germline trimming cut 5 bases from V and 10 bases from J; bases unmatched to any gene: 15. CDR1 and CDR2 (germline): MDHEN, SYDVKM. The CDR3 runs 17 residues. CDR3 amino acids: CASSDDGTSGSARNQYF. In DNA form, the CDR3 reads TGTGCCAGCAGTGACGACGGGACTAGCGGGAGCGCCAGGAACCAGTACTTC.

The rearrangement links TRBV6-5 to TRBJ1-5, with 7 bases fitting TRBD1. The J call is doubtful: the DNA matches TRBJ2-3 better. The CDR3 contains 14 residues. Germline CDR1 MNHEY, CDR2 SVGAGI. This CDR3 reads CASSYSEGATAQYF. CDR3 DNA sequence: TGTGCCAGCAGTTACTCCGAGGGGGCTACGGCCCAGTATTTT.

The chain joins TRBV19 to TRBJ1-5; D uncertain. Trimming removed 4 bases from V and 7 bases from J, with 17 bases in between. The CDR3 totals 15 residues. Per the germline V gene, CDR1 is LNHDA and CDR2 is SQIVND (reference sequence). This CDR3 reads CASSTQDGHIQPQHF. CDR3 nucleotide sequence: TGTGCCAGTAGTACCCAGGACGGGCATATACAGCCCCAGCATTTT.

This clonotype was counted once. The CDR3 reads CASSVSRSGANVLTF. CDR3 sequence (DNA): TGTGCCAGCAGCGTCAGCCGCTCTGGGGCCAACGTCCTGACTTTC. This chain connects TRBV7-9 to TRBJ2-6; D not resolved. CDR3 length: 15 residues. From germline, CDR1 is SEHNR and CDR2 FQNEAQ (reference sequence). V lost 5 bases to trimming and J lost 0 bases, with 8 bases between them.

The chain has TRBV6-1 and TRBJ1-1, with no clear D. The CDR3 sequence is 12 residues long. Trimming removed 6 bases from V and 1 base from J, with 6 bases in between. Per the germline V gene, CDR1 is MNHNS and CDR2 is SASEGT. CDR3 DNA sequence: TGTGCCAGCAGAGACACGAACACTGAAGCTTTCTTT. It translates to CASRDTNTEAFF.

This chain links TRBV6-2 or TRBV6-3 with TRBJ2-5; either TRBD1 or TRBD2 may fit D (6 bases each). The CDR3 consists of 12 residues. Trimming pared 0 bases from V and 9 bases from J, leaving 8 bases between. Germline CDR1 and CDR2: MNHEY and SVGEGT. In DNA form, the CDR3 reads TGTGCCAGCAGTTACTCTAGGGGGGCCCAGTACTTC. The encoded protein is CASSYSRGAQYF.

V is TRBV6-1 and J is TRBJ1-1, with 8 bases identical to TRBD1. Per germline, CDR1 MNHNS and CDR2 SASEGT. The CDR3 contains 15 residues. Trimming cost V 5 bases and J 3 bases; bases outside gene matches: 8. CDR3 sequence (DNA): TGTGCCAGCAGTATGACAGGGGCCCGTGACACTGAAGCTTTCTTT. Residues: CASSMTGARDTEAFF.